This is a list of T cell receptor beta chains from one sample in a study of blood T cell repertoires in COVID-19. The table came from immunoSEQ multiplex PCR; TCRdb's copy has only in-frame clones and leaves some out. The table lists over 150,000 clones, roughly 84% of them singletons. The sample comprised peripheral blood. The origin of the receptors is a woman older than 75 with active or convalescent COVID-19. The CDR3 runs from the conserved cysteine through the conserved F or W. The D gene is left open where the match is weak. Size is omitted from some rows. Given values are once, few, many or a class for expanded clones.

.	TRBJ1-1	.	TRBV13	TGTGCCAGCAGCCCCCAGATGAACACTGAAGCTTTCTTT	CASSPQMNTEAFF
TRBD1	TRBJ2-3	.	TRBV12-5	TGTGCTAGTGGCACAGGGGTGGTAGATACGCAGTATTTT	CASGTGVVDTQYF
.	TRBJ1-4	.	TRBV5-5	TGTGCCAGCAGCTTGCGACAGGCGACTAATGAAAAACTGTTTTTT	CASSLRQATNEKLFF
.	TRBJ1-2	.	TRBV6-5	TGTGCCAGCAGACTCCGGGACACCTCAGGCTACACCTTC	CASRLRDTSGYTF
.	TRBJ2-5	.	TRBV27	TGTGCCAGCAGTTTTGGTGACAGCGAGACCCAGTACTTC	CASSFGDSETQYF
.	TRBJ1-6	few	TRBV4-3	TGCGCCAGCAGCCAAGAAGGGGGATGGTCACCCCTCCACTTT	CASSQEGGWSPLHF
TRBD1	TRBJ1-6	.	TRBV6-5	TGTGCCAGCAGTTACTCTGGGACAGGGGGATCACCCCTCCACTTT	CASSYSGTGGSPLHF
.	TRBJ2-7	.	TRBV2	TGTGCCAGCAGTGGGACTGCCCCCTACGAGCAGTACTTC	CASSGTAPYEQYF
.	TRBJ1-1	.	TRBV28	TGTGCCAGCAGACCCCCCGACAGTACTGAAGCTTTCTTT	CASRPPDSTEAFF
.	TRBJ1-1	.	TRBV5-1	TGCGCCAGCAGCTTTGGGAGGACGAACACTGAAGCTTTCTTT	CASSFGRTNTEAFF
.	TRBJ1-3	few	TRBV29-1	TGCAGCGTTGAAGCCGGTCGGGACTTAAACACCATATATTTT	CSVEAGRDLNTIYF
.	TRBJ1-2	.	TRBV6-5	TGTGCCAGCAGTATGACAGACTCCTATGGCTACACCTTC	CASSMTDSYGYTF
TRBD1	TRBJ1-6	.	TRBV9	TGTGCCAGCAGCGTAGGTGGACAGGGATCCTATAATTCACCCCTCCACTTT	CASSVGGQGSYNSPLHF
TRBD1	TRBJ1-4	.	TRBV18	TGTGCCAGCTCACCGCGGACAGGCACAGCTAATGAAAAACTGTTTTTT	CASSPRTGTANEKLFF
.	TRBJ1-2	.	TRBV20-1	TGCAGTGCCGAAGACACTTATGGCTACACCTTC	CSAEDTYGYTF
.	TRBJ1-3	few	TRBV5-1	TGCGCCAGCAGCGCGCAGGGGATGGAAGGAAACACCATATATTTT	CASSAQGMEGNTIYF
.	TRBJ2-5	once	TRBV5-1	TGCGCCAGCAGCGGGGCCGCCCTCCAAGAGACCCAGTACTTC	CASSGAALQETQYF
TRBD2	TRBJ2-1	.	TRBV5-6	TGTGCCAGCAGCATCGGACTAGCGGGGGAGCAGTTCTTC	CASSIGLAGEQFF
.	TRBJ1-4	.	TRBV11-3	TGTGCCAGCAGCTTGGGACAATCTGAAAAACTGTTTTTT	CASSLGQSEKLFF
.	TRBJ1-1	.	TRBV5-6	TGTGCCAGCAGCCGAGGGGGTTCAACTGAAGCTTTCTTT	CASSRGGSTEAFF
TRBD1	TRBJ2-3	.	TRBV7-2	TGTGCCAGCAGCTTAACCACAGGGGGAGGCCCGGTCACAGATACGCAGTATTTT	CASSLTTGGGPVTDTQYF
TRBD1	TRBJ1-6	few	TRBV19	TGTGCCAGTAGGCGGACAGGGAATAATTCACCCCTCCACTTT	CASRRTGNNSPLHF
TRBD1	TRBJ1-5	.	TRBV10-3	TGTGCCATCAGTGATACGAGACAGGGTAATCAGCCCCAGCATTTT	CAISDTRQGNQPQHF
TRBD1	TRBJ1-3	.	TRBV5-4	TGTGCCAGCAGCTTAGGGGGCAACTCTGGAAACACCATATATTTT	CASSLGGNSGNTIYF
TRBD1	TRBJ1-2	.	TRBV5-1	TGCGCCAGCAGCCTACAGGGGGACTATGGCTACACCTTC	CASSLQGDYGYTF
.	TRBJ1-1	.	TRBV10-3	TGTGCCATCAGAAAACAGGGTAACACTGAAGCTTTCTTT	CAIRKQGNTEAFF
TRBD2	TRBJ2-5	.	TRBV5-4	TGTGCCAGCAGCCCTGGACTAGATCGAGGGGAGACCCAGTACTTC	CASSPGLDRGETQYF
.	TRBJ2-5	.	TRBV18	TGTGCCAGCTCCCCCCCCTTAGAGACCCAGTACTTC	CASSPPLETQYF
.	TRBJ2-1	.	TRBV4-3	TGCGCCAGCAGCCAATCCCGGGGGTCCGGGAATTACATCAATGAGCAGTTCTTC	CASSQSRGSGNYINEQFF
.	TRBJ2-1	.	TRBV19	TGTGCCAGTAGTAGGGTTCAGGGGATGAACAATGAGCAGTTCTTC	CASSRVQGMNNEQFF
TRBD1	TRBJ2-1	.	TRBV27	TGTGCCAGCAGTTTCAAAGGACAGGGGGCAGGGAATGAGCAGTTCTTC	CASSFKGQGAGNEQFF
.	TRBJ1-1	.	TRBV6-2/TRBV6-3	TGTGCCAGCAGTTACCCATACAGGGACACTGAAGCTTTCTTT	CASSYPYRDTEAFF
TRBD2	TRBJ2-3	.	TRBV7-8	TGTGCCAGCAGCTTATGGCTAGCGGGGGGCCGTGGCACAGATACGCAGTATTTT	CASSLWLAGGRGTDTQYF
.	TRBJ1-5	once	TRBV7-9	TGTGCCAGCAGCTTAGGGGGAGGGGATGGTGCCCATTTT	CASSLGGGDGAHF
TRBD2	TRBJ2-5	.	TRBV5-1	TGCGCCAGCAGCGGGAGGGCAGCGCGGGAGACCCAGTACTTC	CASSGRAARETQYF
.	TRBJ2-2	.	TRBV5-1	TGCGCCAGCAGCTTGACGACTGGATGGGCCGGGGAGCTGTTTTTT	CASSLTTGWAGELFF
.	TRBJ1-1	.	TRBV7-3	TGTGCCAGCAGCTTATCTACGGACACTGAAGCTTTCTTT	CASSLSTDTEAFF
TRBD1	TRBJ1-1	.	TRBV11-2	TGTGCCAGCAGCCGAGGGACAGTGAACACTGAAGCTTTCTTT	CASSRGTVNTEAFF
.	TRBJ1-1	.	TRBV5-1	TGCGCCAGCAGCCCCACTAATGAGATTAAAGCTTTCTTT	CASSPTNEIKAFF
.	TRBJ2-5	.	TRBV7-8	TGTGCCAGCAGCTCAACGGTCGAGAAAACGGAGACCCAGTACTTC	CASSSTVEKTETQYF
TRBD2	TRBJ2-2	.	TRBV7-2	TGTGCCAGCAGCGCACTAGCGGGGGTTACATTGTCCGGGGAGCTGTTTTTT	CASSALAGVTLSGELFF
TRBD2	TRBJ2-3	.	TRBV19	TGTGCCAGTAGTATAGTTGGGCGGGGGGTTTCGGGAGATACGCAGTATTTT	CASSIVGRGVSGDTQYF
.	TRBJ2-1	.	TRBV19	TGTGCCAGTAGTTGGGGGGGCCGGTACAATGAGCAGTTCTTC	CASSWGGRYNEQFF
.	TRBJ2-7	.	TRBV7-4	TGTGCCAGCAGCTTAAAGGGAGCAGCGCAGGGGGGCATCTACGAGCAGTACTTC	CASSLKGAAQGGIYEQYF
TRBD1	TRBJ1-2	.	TRBV9	TGTGCCAGCAGCAGTACACACAGGACAGGGAGTTCCTATGGCTACACCTTC	CASSSTHRTGSSYGYTF